The 14 T cell receptor beta chains given below trace back to one sample, sequenced in a study of T-cell reconstitution after alpha-beta-depleted transplantation in children. Using unique molecular identifiers, the investigators prepared the TCRbeta library. Via MiXCR, TCRdb re-called the PCR reads, giving one row per CDR3 protein. The sample consists of approximately 18,000 distinct CDR3 sequences, 10% to 15% of them appearing once. The source was PBMCs, mostly from graft donor cells, collected 60 days after TCRalphabeta/CD19-depleted stem cell transplant. These receptors all stem from a female patient aged 2-15 years who had a stem cell transplant for congenital amegakaryocytic thrombocytopenia, so the T cells may come from the graft donor.

The chain recombines TRBV23-1 with TRBJ2-7; D perhaps matches TRBD1 (6 bases). TRBV23-1 falls under the ORF class, with uncertain function. The CDR3 runs to 14 residues. V lost 2 bases, J lost 6 bases, and 14 bases lay in between. The CDR3 loop reads CASSQKYRAGEQYV. DNA for the CDR3: TGCGCCAGCAGTCAAAAATACAGGGCGGGCGAGCAGTACGTC.

This clonotype was observed at least ten times. The CDR3 loop is CASSFFGKNIQYF. Here the CDR3 DNA reads TGTGCCAGCAGTTTTTTCGGCAAAAACATTCAGTACTTC. The chain links TRBV28 to TRBJ2-4; unclear D gene. The V end was cut by 3 bases, the J end by 3 bases, with 6 bases between. In germline, CDR1 is MDHEN, CDR2 SYDVKM. The CDR3 totals 13 residues.

This clonotype was seen at least ten times. The gene calls are TRBV20-1 and TRBJ2-5; D is uncertain. Trimming stripped 5 bases from V and 4 bases from J, with 14 bases between. Germline CDR1 reads DFQATT; CDR2 reads SNEGSKA (reference sequence). There are 13 residues in the CDR3. The CDR3 reads CSAGIRVRETQYF. CDR3 DNA sequence: TGCAGTGCTGGTATCCGAGTCAGAGAGACCCAGTACTTC.

The count of this clonotype is one. V gene TRBV30 combines with J gene TRBJ2-2; D remains ambiguous. This CDR3 spans 13 amino acids. The V end was cut by 0 bases, the J end by 6 bases, with 8 bases between. From germline, CDR1 is GTSNPN and CDR2 SVGIG (reference sequence). For the CDR3, the DNA is TGTGCCTGGAGTGTACAATTTCCCGGGGAGCTGTTTTTT. Protein sequence: CAWSVQFPGELFF.

The rearrangement uses TRBV2 and TRBJ2-7, with D tentatively TRBD1 (6 bases). Germline-derived CDR1 and CDR2 are SNHLY and FYNNEI. The ends were cut back, 7 bases at V and 6 bases at J, with 16 bases in the middle. The length of the CDR3 is 13 residues. CDR3 amino acids: CASTEGVGAEQYF. CDR3 DNA: TGTGCCAGCACCGAGGGGGTTGGGGCCGAGCAGTACTTC. Full variable domain (remainder filled in from reference TRBV2 and TRBJ2-7): EPEVTQTPSHQVTQMGQEVILRCVPISNHLYFYWYRQILGQKVEFLVSFYNNEISEKSEIFDDQFSVERPDGSNFTLKIRSTKLEDSAMYFCASTEGVGAEQYFGPGTRLTVT.

This clonotype was detected a few times. The rearrangement joins TRBV20-1 to TRBJ2-7; no clear D gene. Germline V CDR1 and CDR2: DFQATT, SNEGSKA (reference sequence). Trimming shortened V by 3 bases and J by 2 bases, and 14 bases separated the two germline ends. This CDR3 contains 14 residues. This CDR3 is CSASPPLGAYEQYF. The CDR3 bases are TGCAGTGCTAGCCCCCCATTGGGTGCCTACGAGCAGTACTTC.

This clonotype was seen repeatedly, ten times or more. The CDR3 region has the DNA TGCAGTGCTAGAGATGAGGGCAAGAACACTGAAGCTTTCTTT. It translates to CSARDEGKNTEAFF. The chain couples TRBV20-1 to TRBJ1-1; D is uncertain. There are 14 residues in the CDR3. Germline-derived CDR1 and CDR2 are DFQATT and SNEGSKA (reference sequence). Trimming pared 0 bases from V and 1 base from J, leaving 9 bases between.

In its sample, this clonotype was seen many times. The V call is TRBV6-1, the J call TRBJ2-1; possible D gene TRBD2, 6 bases. Trimming took 6 bases from V and 8 from J, leaving 17 bases between them. CDR1 and CDR2 from the germline V gene are MNHNS and SASEGT. This CDR3 region has 14 residues. The CDR3 loop is CASSAGRDLDEQFF. In nucleotides, the CDR3 is TGTGCCAGCAGCGCAGGGCGGGATCTAGATGAGCAGTTCTTC.

This clonotype was observed a few times. This chain links TRBV20-1 with TRBJ2-5; 9 positions agree with TRBD1. The V gene's germline CDR1 is DFQATT and CDR2 SNEGSKA (reference sequence). V trimming: 4 bases; J trimming: 9 bases; junction bases outside the gene matches: 6. CDR3 length equals 12 residues. The CDR3 DNA is TGCAGTGCTAATTCGGGACAGGGCCCCCAGTACTTC. It translates to CSANSGQGPQYF.

This clonotype was counted many times. Written as DNA, the CDR3 is TGTGCCAGCAGATCCACGAACACCGGGGAGCTGTTTTTT. This codes for CASRSTNTGELFF. J is TRBJ2-2 and V is TRBV6-6; no reliable D call. The CDR3 loop spans 13 amino acids. V lost 6 bases to trimming and J lost 0 bases, with 5 bases between them. The germline V gene has CDR1 MNHNY and CDR2 SVGAGI (reference sequence).

This clonotype was detected many times. The chain uses TRBV20-1 and TRBJ2-7, with a tentative D call TRBD1 (5 bases). V lost 6 bases to trimming and J lost 2 bases, with 14 bases between them. CDR1 is DFQATT, CDR2 SNEGSKA, per germline (reference sequence). This CDR3 is 13 amino acids long. The CDR3 sequence: CSARQINAYEQYF. CDR3 sequence (DNA): TGCAGTGCCAGACAGATTAACGCCTACGAGCAGTACTTC.

This chain joins TRBV3-1 and TRBJ2-1, with D perhaps matching TRBD1 or TRBD2 (5 bases each). Per germline, CDR1 LGHDT and CDR2 YNNKEL (reference sequence). V lost 11 bases to trimming and J lost 6 bases, with 26 bases between them. The CDR3 sequence is 16 residues long. The CDR3: CACCQGATAAGNEQFF. In DNA, the CDR3 is TGTGCCTGCTGCCAAGGGGCAACTGCCGCGGGCAATGAGCAGTTCTTC.

This clonotype was seen many times. This chain joins TRBV4-1 and TRBJ2-2; 10 positions match TRBD2. Germline V gene data show CDR1 as MGHRA and CDR2 as YSYEKL. This CDR3 has 16 amino acids. Trimming at V came to 5 bases and at J to 3 bases, leaving 6 bases not matched to a gene. The CDR3 loop is CASSLRTSGDTGELFF. The CDR3 region has the DNA TGCGCCAGCAGCTTACGGACTAGCGGTGACACCGGGGAGCTGTTTTTT.

This clonotype was picked up many times. The chain combines TRBV6-5 with TRBJ2-4; D unresolved. In germline, CDR1 is MNHEY, CDR2 SVGAGI. Trimming took 3 bases from V and 1 from J, leaving 10 bases between them. The CDR3 spans 15 residues. The CDR3 protein is CASSYGETAKNIQYF. CDR3 in DNA: TGTGCCAGCAGTTATGGGGAAACCGCCAAAAACATTCAGTACTTC.